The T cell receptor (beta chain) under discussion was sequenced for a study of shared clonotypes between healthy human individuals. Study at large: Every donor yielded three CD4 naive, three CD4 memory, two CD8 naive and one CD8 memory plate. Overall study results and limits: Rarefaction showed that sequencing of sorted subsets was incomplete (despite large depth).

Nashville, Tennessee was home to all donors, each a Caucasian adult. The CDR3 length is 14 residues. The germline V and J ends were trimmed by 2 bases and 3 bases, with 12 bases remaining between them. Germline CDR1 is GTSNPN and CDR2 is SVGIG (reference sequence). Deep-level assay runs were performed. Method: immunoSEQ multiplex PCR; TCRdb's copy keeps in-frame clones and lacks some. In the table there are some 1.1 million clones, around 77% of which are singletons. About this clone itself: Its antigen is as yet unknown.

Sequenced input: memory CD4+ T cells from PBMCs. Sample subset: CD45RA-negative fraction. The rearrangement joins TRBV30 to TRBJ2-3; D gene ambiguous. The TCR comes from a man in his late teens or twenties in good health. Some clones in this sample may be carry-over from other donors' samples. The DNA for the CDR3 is TGTGCCTGGAGTCAAATCTTACCAACAGATACGCAGTATTTT. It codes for CAWSQILPTDTQYF.